Included here is one TCR beta chain sequence, with context. The data stem from a study of TIL therapy for anti-PD-1-resistant metastatic lung cancer. About the study: Patients had a median age of around 56 years (range roughly 35-80).

Time point of the sample: pre-treatment sample, taken before nivolumab and TIL therapy. Pleural nodules or supraclavicular lymph nodes made up most of the excised metastases sampled. This CDR3 comprises 15 residues. Looked up from germline, CDR1 is SGHNT and CDR2 is YYREEE (reference sequence). Trimming took 3 bases from V and 4 from J; bases not matched to a gene: 3. Sequencing used immunoSEQ v3. Measured with immunoSEQ multiplex PCR; TCRdb has only the in-frame clones, and not every one. The sample consists of about 48,000 clones, approximately 70% of them appearing once. Specimen: tumor tissue, collected at baseline. The J gene is TRBJ2-7, the V gene TRBV5-4; 14 nucleotides align to TRBD2. The clonotype was recovered from a person aged 25 to 85 with non-small cell lung cancer. The CDR3 DNA reads TGTGCCAGCAGCTCACGGACTAGCGGGAGGTACGAGCAGTACTTC. This sequence encodes CASSSRTSGRYEQYF.